This T cell receptor (beta chain) emerged from a study of post-analysis software for immune sequencing data. Study-level information: There were relapsing-remitting, secondary progressive and progressive-relapsing multiple sclerosis among the disease courses included.

Study-level findings and limits: When patients were compared with controls, about five TRBV segments were more frequent, TRBV5-6, TRBV5-1 and TRBV20-1 among them. Controls had significantly higher normalized Chao1 diversity than multiple sclerosis patients. Batch-matched samples strongly co-clustered by F measure.

CDR3 size: 15 residues. The V gene lost 5 bases and the J gene lost 2 bases, with 16 bases spanning the gap. CDR1 is MNHEY and CDR2 is SVGAGI in the germline V gene. There are a few counts of this clonotype. Its antigen is undetermined. Carried by the TCR beta cDNA libraries were unique molecular identifiers. T cells numbering 1 to 10 million yielded some 480,000 cDNA molecules. Each CDR3 protein gets one entry after TCRdb re-called the PCR reads with MiXCR. The sample records roughly 410,000 distinct CDR3 sequences, roughly 35% being singletons. This receptor was taken from a girl between 5 and 17 years old with multiple sclerosis. Sequenced: blood. V is TRBV6-5 and J is TRBJ2-7; the D gene is possibly TRBD2 (6 bases). The CDR3 region is CASSGSGTGAYEQYF. The CDR3 DNA is TGTGCCAGCAGTGGATCCGGGACGGGAGCCTACGAGCAGTACTTC.